This entry lists 16 T cell receptor beta chains sequenced from one sample in a study of CD8+ T cells in alopecia areata. Treatment in this sample: oral pan-JAK inhibitor, 5-10 mg twice daily. Once RNA had been extracted, it was reverse transcribed into cDNA to act as the sequencing template. TCRdb's copy holds only in-frame clones and misses some; the assay was immunoSEQ multiplex PCR. The data show approximately 180,000 clones, roughly 60% seen once. Sequenced here: CD4+ T cells sorted from blood, sampled at week 56, from a patient treated with tofacitinib. The receptors shown here come from a human donor with alopecia areata.

This clone was seen a single time. V gene TRBV30 combines with J gene TRBJ2-1; 12 bases map to TRBD2. Germline CDR1 is GTSNPN and CDR2 is SVGIG (reference sequence). Trimming at V came to 3 bases and at J to 3 bases, leaving 0 bases not matched to a gene. The CDR3 is made up of 14 amino acids. The CDR3: CAWRLAGGYNEQFF. CDR3 coding DNA: TGTGCCTGGAGACTAGCGGGGGGCTACAATGAGCAGTTCTTC. Full variable domain (outside the CDR3, taken from reference TRBV30 and TRBJ2-1): SQTIHQWPATLVQPVGSPLSLECTVEGTSNPNLYWYRQAAGRGLQLLFYSVGIGQISSEVPQNLSASRPQDRQFILSSKKLLLSDSGFYLCAWRLAGGYNEQFFGPGTRLTVL.

The rearrangement uses TRBV2 and TRBJ1-6, with 9 bases lining up with TRBD1. V lost 10 bases and J lost 6; bases outside the gene matches: 7. From germline, CDR1 is SNHLY and CDR2 FYNNEI. The CDR3 totals 14 residues. The CDR3 DNA follows: TGTGCCACCTCCCAGGGACAGGGTAATTCACCCCTCCACTTT. Its translation is CATSQGQGNSPLHF.

This clone was counted only a few times. This chain joins TRBV5-1 and TRBJ2-3; TRBD2 agrees at 7 bases. V dropped 5 bases and J dropped 5; count of bases not matched to a gene: 2. Germline lookup yields CDR1 SGHRS and CDR2 YFSETQ. The CDR3 runs to 12 residues. CDR3 bases: TGCGCCAGCAGACCGGGGGGAGATACGCAGTATTTT. Translating gives CASRPGGDTQYF.

The chain carries TRBV6-6 and TRBJ2-1; D possibly corresponds to TRBD1 (5 bases). The ends were cut back, 10 bases at V and 5 bases at J, with 15 bases in the middle. The CDR3 extends over 13 amino acids. The germline V gene has CDR1 MNHNY and CDR2 SVGAGI (reference sequence). CDR3 region: CATQTDTNNEQFF. As DNA, the CDR3 is TGTGCCACGCAGACAGACACCAACAATGAGCAGTTCTTC.

The V and J genes are TRBV10-3 and TRBJ1-1; maybe TRBD1 (5 bases). Looked up from germline, CDR1 is ENHRY and CDR2 is SYGVKD. The CDR3 covers 13 residues. Trimming pared 6 bases from V and 5 bases from J, leaving 13 bases between. CDR3 nucleotides: TGTGCCATCAGAACAGGTTTGGAAACTGAAGCTTTCTTT. It translates to CAIRTGLETEAFF.

A remark on this clone: The same CDR3 is also encoded by other DNA sequences in this sample. The chain combines TRBV6-5 with TRBJ2-7, with a weak D call TRBD1 (5 bases). This CDR3 has 14 amino acids. Trimming shortened V by 0 bases and J by 3 bases, and 9 bases separated the two germline ends. Germline CDR1 and CDR2: MNHEY and SVGAGI. Here the CDR3 reads CASSYSVQDYEQYF. In DNA, the CDR3 is TGTGCCAGCAGTTACTCGGTACAGGACTACGAGCAGTACTTC.

Concerning this clone: The junction shows a germline mismatch at one end, possibly a read error. The J gene is TRBJ2-7, the V gene TRBV7-7; TRBD2 might be the D (6 bases). From germline, CDR1 is SSHAT and CDR2 FNYEAQ (reference sequence). The CDR3 is 13 amino acids. CDR3 sequence reads: CASSRAGSYEQYF. In nucleotides, the CDR3 is TGTGCTAGCAGCCGAGCGGGTTCCTACGAGCAGTACTTC. Combining the CDR3 with reference TRBV7-7 and TRBJ2-7 gives the whole variable domain GAGVSQSPRYKVTKRGQDVTLRCDPISSHATLYWYQQALGQGPEFLTYFNYEAQPDKSGLPSDRFSAERPEGSISTLTIQRTEQRDSAMYRCASSRAGSYEQYFGPGTRLTVT.

This clone showed up just a few times. This chain uses TRBV10-3 with TRBJ1-6; a possible D gene is TRBD1 (6 bases). This CDR3 has 13 amino acids. V was trimmed by 5 bases and J by 10 bases, leaving 12 bases between them. CDR1 and CDR2 from the germline V gene are ENHRY and SYGVKD. The CDR3 nucleotides read TGTGCCATCAGTCCAGGGGAGGGATCACCCCTCCACTTT. It codes for CAISPGEGSPLHF.

The chain carries TRBV7-8 and TRBJ2-4; D is unclear. CDR1 and CDR2 from the germline V gene are SGHVS and FQNEAQ. With 3 bases removed from V and 1 base from J, the gap between germline ends came to 10 bases. CDR3 size: 15 residues. The DNA of the CDR3 is TGTGCCAGCAGCTTTGGTGTCAGGGCCAAAAACATTCAGTACTTC. Its translation: CASSFGVRAKNIQYF. Based on the CDR3 plus reference TRBV7-8 and TRBJ2-4, the full variable domain is GAGVSQSPRYKVAKRGQDVALRCDPISGHVSLFWYQQALGQGPEFLTYFQNEAQLDKSGLPSDRFFAERPEGSVSTLKIQRTQQEDSAVYLCASSFGVRAKNIQYFGAGTRLSVL.

This clone was seen a handful of times. The chain is built from TRBV29-1 and TRBJ1-2; D possibly corresponds to TRBD1 (6 bases). The CDR3 has 14 residues. V was cut by 3 bases and J by 5 bases, with 16 bases left in between. The germline CDR1 and CDR2 sequences are SQVTM and ANQGSEA. The CDR3: CSVEDSLNGYGYTF. DNA of the CDR3: TGCAGCGTTGAGGACAGCCTTAACGGATATGGCTACACCTTC.

The chain links TRBV28 to TRBJ2-5; D is unclear. The germline CDR1 and CDR2 sequences are MDHEN and SYDVKM. Trimming took 7 bases from V and 5 from J, leaving 11 bases between them. CDR3 length: 12 amino acids. For the CDR3, the DNA is TGTGCCAGCAAAATCGCCGGGGAGACCCAGTACTTC. Residues: CASKIAGETQYF.

The chain has TRBV5-5 and TRBJ2-3; the match to TRBD2 covers 9 bases. V was clipped by 0 bases and J by 7 bases; unmatched bases: 9. This CDR3 spans 16 amino acids. Germline CDR1 is SGHKS and CDR2 is YYEKEE (reference sequence). In DNA, the CDR3 is TGTGCCAGCAGCTTGGAGGGTCTAGCGGGGAGAAATACGCAGTATTTT. Its protein is CASSLEGLAGRNTQYF.

The rearrangement links TRBV30 to TRBJ1-5; 7 bases agree with TRBD1. V shed 2 bases, J shed 8 bases, and the junction held 12 bases outside the gene matches. Germline V gene lookup returns CDR1 GTSNPN and CDR2 SVGIG (reference sequence). The CDR3 length is 15 residues. CDR3 in amino acids: CAWSFGGQGGEPQHF. CDR3 nucleotides: TGTGCCTGGAGTTTCGGTGGGCAGGGGGGTGAGCCCCAGCATTTT.

This sequence joins TRBV9 and TRBJ1-2; weak D call: TRBD1 (6 bases). The germline V gene has CDR1 SGDLS and CDR2 YYNGEE. The CDR3 has 17 residues. V dropped 4 bases and J dropped 4 bases, with 23 bases sitting between them. CDR3 region: CASSTSAHGTTGYGYTF. The CDR3 DNA reads as TGTGCCAGCAGCACCAGCGCACACGGTACGACAGGCTATGGCTACACCTTC.

The V and J genes are TRBV29-1 and TRBJ2-7; 8 bases match TRBD1. V lost 1 base and J lost 0; bases outside the gene matches: 5. CDR1 SQVTM and CDR2 ANQGSEA come from the germline V gene. The CDR3 is 15 residues long. CDR3 region: CSVEGTGSNSYEQYF. The CDR3 nucleotides are TGCAGCGTTGAAGGGACAGGGTCGAACTCCTACGAGCAGTACTTC.

This clone was seen a few times. The V gene is TRBV4-2, the J gene TRBJ2-3, with TRBD2 matching 8 bases. This CDR3 has 17 residues. Trimming at V came to 5 bases and at J to 0 bases, leaving 10 bases not matched to a gene. Germline assignment: CDR1 LGHNA and CDR2 YNFKEQ. CDR3 bases: TGTGCCAGCAGCTCCCCGGGCGGGGGGCTTAGCACAGATACGCAGTATTTT. It translates to CASSSPGGGLSTDTQYF.